A selection of T cell receptor beta chains follows, all from one sample in a study of identical twins. TCRdb re-called the 5' RACE reads with MiXCR, one entry per CDR3 protein. The sample yields more than 1.5 million distinct CDR3 sequences, more than 30% seen once. Sample: cord blood. These receptors were obtained from a newborn girl in good health. Both conserved end residues are part of each CDR3. The D gene is left open where the match is weak. Rows may omit the clone size; those that give it use once, few, many or a size class.

>few|TRBJ1-1|TRBD1|TRBV6-5
TGTGCCAGCAGTTACCGGGACAGCCTTTTCACTGAAGCTTTCTTT
CASSYRDSLFTEAFF
>few|TRBJ2-1|.|TRBV6-5
TGTGCCAGCAGTAGGGACACGACAATACCGAAGTTCTTC
CASSRDTTIPKFF
>once|TRBJ2-5|.|TRBV20-1
TGCAGTGCTAGTTCTCAACCGGGGGACGAGCTGTACTTC
CSASSQPGDELYF
>.|TRBJ2-7|.|TRBV21-1
TGTGCCAGCAGCAATTTAGGCAGGGGGCTTCCCTCCTACGAGCAGTACTTC
CASSNLGRGLPSYEQYF
>.|TRBJ2-5|TRBD1|TRBV6-5
TGTGCCAGCAGTTACACAACAGGGGGCGGAGAGACCCAGTACTTC
CASSYTTGGGETQYF
>few|TRBJ1-2|.|TRBV28
TGTGCCAGCAGTTTCGGGACGGGCTATAATGGCTACACCTTC
CASSFGTGYNGYTF
>few|TRBJ1-5|.|TRBV6-6
TGTGCCAGCAGCCCTCGAGACAGTCAGCCCCAGCATTTT
CASSPRDSQPQHF
>.|TRBJ2-1|TRBD2|TRBV2
TGTGCCAGCAGTTGTAGCGGGAGGAGCTCCTACAATGAGCAGTTCTTC
CASSCSGRSSYNEQFF
>.|TRBJ1-2|TRBD1|TRBV6-6
TGTGCCAGCAGTTACTCAGGGGGCTCCAACCTTAACTATGGCTACACCTTC
CASSYSGGSNLNYGYTF
>.|TRBJ1-5|.|TRBV6-1
TGTGCCAGCAAACAGCCCGGGACGGGGAATCAGCCCCAGCATTTT
CASKQPGTGNQPQHF
>.|TRBJ2-7|.|TRBV2
TGTGCCAGCAGTGAAGCCCTACTAGCTCTGGTCTACGAGCAGTACTTC
CASSEALLALVYEQYF
>few|TRBJ1-4|TRBD1|TRBV20-1
TGCAGTGCTAGAGCTCCAGGGGGCGAAAAACTGTTTTTT
CSARAPGGEKLFF
>few|TRBJ2-1|TRBD2|TRBV9
TGTGCCAGCAGCGTAAGCGGGGCCGACTCCTACAATGAGCAGTTCTTC
CASSVSGADSYNEQFF